These 16 T cell receptor beta chains were all obtained from the same sample, sequenced in a study of T-cell memory formation after mild COVID-19. Each CDR3 protein gets one entry after TCRdb re-called the 5' RACE reads with MiXCR. Of 350,000 to 500,000 distinct CDR3 sequences detected, around a quarter appear once; the ten largest clones hold about an eighth. Sample: PBMCs or a T cell subset sorted from them (not recorded which). These receptors were collected from an adult woman who had mild COVID-19 (a few samples of this study predate the infection). Cell type and time point are not known.

This clonotype was found many times. V usage is TRBV5-1 and J usage is TRBJ1-1; D ambiguous. In germline, CDR1 is SGHRS, CDR2 YFSETQ. V was pared by 2 bases and J by 1 base, with 9 bases between. This CDR3 contains 14 residues. CDR3 DNA: TGCGCCAGCAGCTTCGGGTCAACGAACACTGAAGCTTTCTTT. Translated: CASSFGSTNTEAFF.

This clonotype was seen at least ten times. This chain uses TRBV24-1 with TRBJ2-1; TRBD2 aligns across 10 bases. Trimming removed 4 bases from V and 10 bases from J; junction bases left unmatched: 12. Germline V gene data show CDR1 as KGHDR and CDR2 as SFDVKD. The CDR3 is 16 residues long. DNA for the CDR3: TGTGCCACCAGTGACCCTAGCGGGGGAGTTCCGTACGAGCAGTTCTTC. Protein: CATSDPSGGVPYEQFF.

In its sample, this clonotype was seen a few times. The chain links TRBV7-9 to TRBJ2-6; no reliable D call. The germline V and J ends were trimmed by 3 bases and 4 bases, with 1 base remaining between them. The CDR3 contains 12 residues. The germline V gene has CDR1 SEHNR and CDR2 FQNEAQ (reference sequence). The CDR3 sequence is CASSLGANVLTF. CDR3 coding DNA: TGTGCCAGCAGCTTGGGGGCCAACGTCCTGACTTTC.

This clonotype was observed a handful of times. DNA of the CDR3: TGTGCCAGCAGCAGAGTAAACGAGCGAGGAGATACGCAGTATTTT. Residues: CASSRVNERGDTQYF. The V call is TRBV11-2, the J call TRBJ2-3, with D unresolved. Germline V gene lookup returns CDR1 SGHAT and CDR2 FQNNGV. The CDR3 extends over 15 amino acids. The V end was cut by 5 bases, the J end by 5 bases, with 17 bases between.

The chain couples TRBV2 to TRBJ2-3; D gene ambiguous. Germline CDR1 and CDR2: SNHLY and FYNNEI. The CDR3 loop spans 14 amino acids. Trimming left V 2 bases short and J 4 bases short, with 10 bases between. CDR3 bases: TGTGCCAGCAGTGAACTCCAAGCAGCAGATACGCAGTATTTT. Its protein is CASSELQAADTQYF.

This clonotype was counted only a few times. The V call is TRBV12-3 or TRBV12-4, the J call TRBJ2-2, with TRBD1 as a possible D gene (6 bases). This CDR3 contains 14 residues. Trimming cost V 6 bases and J 6 bases, with 14 bases left between them. The CDR3 region has the DNA TGTGCCAGCAGGGAACAGGGTTGGGCCGGGGAGCTGTTTTTT. Its protein is CASREQGWAGELFF.

The J gene is TRBJ1-2, the V gene TRBV20-1; D may be TRBD1 (6 bases). Trimming stripped 5 bases from V and 7 bases from J, with 14 bases between. This CDR3 is 12 amino acids long. Germline values: CDR1 DFQATT, CDR2 SNEGSKA (reference sequence). DNA of the CDR3: TGCAGTGCTGGCTGGGGGCGGGGTGGCTACACCTTC. Its protein is CSAGWGRGGYTF.

The chain links TRBV19 to TRBJ1-5; D might be TRBD1 (6 bases). Per germline, CDR1 LNHDA and CDR2 SQIVND (reference sequence). The CDR3 has 13 amino acids. The V end was cut by 4 bases, the J end by 7 bases, with 11 bases between. This chain's CDR3 is CASSRAGEQPQHF. CDR3 nucleotides: TGTGCCAGTAGTAGGGCAGGGGAACAGCCCCAGCATTTT.

The genes are TRBV2 and TRBJ2-1; the D gene is possibly TRBD1 (7 bases). From germline, CDR1 is SNHLY and CDR2 FYNNEI. This CDR3 comprises 14 residues. Trimming left V 10 bases short and J 5 bases short, with 18 bases between. CDR3 in DNA: TGTGCCACCAGAAGGGGGCGGGGAAACAATGAGCAGTTCTTC. This gives the protein CATRRGRGNNEQFF.

There are many counts of this clonotype. The chain has TRBV5-1 and TRBJ2-1; possibly TRBD2 for D (6 bases). Germline-derived CDR1 and CDR2 are SGHRS and YFSETQ. Trimming stripped 4 bases from V and 3 bases from J, with 11 bases between. This CDR3 has 14 amino acids. CDR3 coding DNA: TGCGCCAGCAGCGGCCGGGGACTCTACAATGAGCAGTTCTTC. Amino acid sequence: CASSGRGLYNEQFF.

This clonotype was seen only a few times. The chain has TRBV20-1 and TRBJ2-7; 9 positions agree with TRBD2. The V segment lost 3 bases and the J segment 2 bases; nucleotides outside the gene matches: 8. The CDR3 loop spans 15 amino acids. In germline, CDR1 is DFQATT, CDR2 SNEGSKA (reference sequence). CDR3 coding DNA: TGCAGTGCTAGCGGTAGCGGGAGTAAAGCCTACGAGCAGTACTTC. Translated: CSASGSGSKAYEQYF.

V is TRBV20-1 and J is TRBJ1-2; D gene uncertain. The CDR3 length is 14 residues. Per germline, CDR1 DFQATT and CDR2 SNEGSKA (reference sequence). Trimming removed 0 bases from V and 4 bases from J, with 12 bases in between. CDR3 region: CSARDGRGFYGYTF. CDR3 nucleotides: TGCAGTGCTAGAGATGGTCGAGGGTTCTATGGCTACACCTTC.

The chain links TRBV6-6 to TRBJ1-1; TRBD1 agrees at 7 bases. Germline CDR1 is MNHNY and CDR2 is SVGAGI (reference sequence). Losses at the gene ends were 8 bases for V and 5 bases for J; bases not matched to a gene: 8. The CDR3 is 13 amino acids. CDR3: CASAQVRGTEAFF. CDR3 DNA sequence: TGTGCCAGCGCGCAGGTCAGGGGGACTGAAGCTTTCTTT.

This clonotype was seen only a few times. The rearrangement links TRBV24-1 to TRBJ2-1; D remains ambiguous. Trimming took 0 bases from V and 1 from J, leaving 6 bases between them. This CDR3 spans 15 amino acids. Germline values: CDR1 KGHDR, CDR2 SFDVKD. CDR3 in amino acids: CATSDLGVSYNEQFF. CDR3 in DNA: TGTGCCACCAGTGATTTGGGGGTATCCTACAATGAGCAGTTCTTC.

Ten or more counts support this clonotype. The CDR3 protein is CASNNRGNYGYTF. The CDR3 coding sequence is TGTGCCAGCAACAACAGGGGAAACTATGGCTACACCTTC. The rearrangement joins TRBV5-6 to TRBJ1-2; 7 bases line up with TRBD1. This CDR3 comprises 13 residues. CDR1 SGHDT and CDR2 YYEEEE come from the germline V gene. After removal of 6 bases from V and 2 bases from J, the junction contained 4 bases not matched to a gene.

CDR3 in DNA: TGTGCCAGCACCGGACTAGCCCTCGGGGCCTACGAGCAGTACTTC. This sequence encodes CASTGLALGAYEQYF. The V gene is TRBV6-5, the J gene TRBJ2-7; 8 bases map to TRBD2. CDR3 length equals 15 residues. With V trimmed by 7 bases and J by 2 bases, 10 bases remained unmatched. Germline V gene data show CDR1 as MNHEY and CDR2 as SVGAGI.